Here is one T cell receptor beta chain with its context. The data belong to a study of blood T cell repertoires in COVID-19. Whole-study context: Samples taken during acute and convalescent COVID-19 were collected in the United States, Italy and Spain. Nucleic acid was either cDNA or gDNA, and it came from T cells, B-cell-depleted T cells, or PBMCs.

Germline V CDR1 and CDR2: ENHRY, SYGVKD. Trimming cost V 3 bases and J 4 bases, with 9 bases left between them. This CDR3 is 14 amino acids long. Original processing notes: Cell counts per sample came from amplifying reference gene primers. Using immunoSEQ multiplex PCR, the repertoire was profiled, and TCRdb retains in-frame clones only, with some absent. V, J and clone size were drawn from that table, and D and trimming were deduced from the DNA. The repertoire holds 100,000 or so clones, with roughly 84% as singletons. Specimen: peripheral blood. The receptor was isolated from a human donor in a cohort sampled during active COVID-19. This chain joins TRBV10-3 and TRBJ1-4; D remains ambiguous. CDR3 in amino acids: CAISEWGGNEKLFF. CDR3 in DNA: TGTGCCATCAGTGAATGGGGAGGTAATGAAAAACTGTTTTTT.